This TCR beta chain derives from a study of T-cell reconstitution after alpha-beta-depleted transplantation in children. The CDR3 has 14 residues. V was trimmed by 4 bases and J by 0 bases, leaving 10 bases between them. Library preparation (for TCRbeta) was performed with unique molecular identifiers. MiXCR was run by TCRdb on the PCR reads, yielding one entry per CDR3 protein. Counted here are 200,000 to 250,000 distinct CDR3 sequences, about 9.2% occurring once; the ten biggest clones make up approximately 5.9%. This clonotype showed up many times. The sample here was PBMCs from the stem cell graft donor, taken from the stem cell graft. The chain recombines TRBV12-3 or TRBV12-4 with TRBJ2-7; the D gene is possibly TRBD2 (6 bases). This receptor was obtained from a human donor who donated a stem cell graft to a child with acute lymphoblastic leukemia. The CDR3 loop reads CASSWDFNSYEQYF. In nucleotides, the CDR3 is TGTGCCAGCAGTTGGGACTTTAACTCCTACGAGCAGTACTTC.